The text below deals with one TCR beta chain. What it recognizes is unknown. This CDR3 region has 15 residues. The germline V gene encodes CDR1 SGDLS and CDR2 YYNGEE. Trimming removed 3 bases from V and 2 bases from J; junction bases left unmatched: 3. The PCR employed 60 Vbeta primers together with 13 Jbeta primers. Sequencing used immunoSEQ multiplex PCR; TCRdb keeps in-frame clones, though not all of them. The sample holds around 130,000 clones, about three fifths seen once. The data derive from a study of cytomegalovirus exposure and HLA in healthy donors. In the study overall: The Caucasian-associated ancestry cluster held 65% to 85% of 300 to 450 genotyped donors.

Study findings and constraints: A later analysis linked a missense variant in DCLRE1C to the trimming of TCR beta V and J genes. Follow-up analysis seemed to connect common viral pathogens with several of the most significant clusters identified. Associated with HLA alleles at 0.05 false discovery rate in a later analysis were about 17,000 TCR beta sequences.

The rearrangement uses TRBV9 and TRBJ1-3; 9 bases are a match to TRBD1. What was sequenced was PBMCs. This TCR was recovered from a male donor in good health and CMV-seronegative. CDR3: CASSAQGAAGNTIYF. CDR3 DNA sequence: TGTGCCAGCAGCGCACAGGGGGCCGCTGGAAACACCATATATTTT.